Listed below are T cell receptor beta chains from one sample, sequenced in a study of blood T cell repertoires in COVID-19. TCRdb's table, derived via immunoSEQ multiplex PCR, lists solely in-frame clones and lacks some. Of about 480,000 clones listed, roughly nine tenths are singletons. The sequencing input was peripheral blood. These receptor sequences come from a man aged 18 to 29 with COVID-19, enrolled during active disease. The CDR3 runs from the conserved cysteine through the conserved F or W. The D gene is left open where the match is weak. Clone size is shown for a subset of rows, as once, few, many or a class of expanded clone.

.	TRBV7-9	TRBJ1-2	.	CASSLPTGRAYGYTF	TGTGCCAGCAGCTTACCCACAGGGAGGGCCTATGGCTACACCTTC
.	TRBV5-6	TRBJ2-5	.	CASSRVPGNQETQYF	TGTGCCAGCAGCCGGGTCCCAGGGAACCAAGAGACCCAGTACTTC
.	TRBV24-1	TRBJ2-5	TRBD1	CATSVSDREETQYF	TGTGCCACCAGTGTTTCGGACAGGGAAGAGACCCAGTACTTC
.	TRBV6-5	TRBJ1-2	.	CASSYRRENSYGYTF	TGTGCCAGCAGTTACCGGAGGGAAAACTCCTATGGCTACACCTTC
.	TRBV11-2	TRBJ2-7	TRBD2	CASSLFLPSGSYEQYF	TGTGCCAGCAGCTTATTCTTGCCTAGCGGCTCCTACGAGCAGTACTTC
.	TRBV6-6	TRBJ2-1	TRBD1	CASRGTGNEQFF	TGTGCCAGCAGGGGGACAGGCAATGAGCAGTTCTTC
.	TRBV3-1/TRBV3-2	TRBJ2-7	TRBD1	CASSPTGDEQYF	TGTGCCAGCAGCCCGACAGGGGATGAGCAGTACTTC
few	TRBV9	TRBJ1-5	.	CASSGHYSNQPQHF	TGTGCCAGCAGCGGCCACTATAGCAATCAGCCCCAGCATTTT
few	TRBV15	TRBJ2-1	.	CATSRGGSSYNEQFF	TGTGCCACCAGCAGAGGAGGTAGCTCCTACAATGAGCAGTTCTTC
.	TRBV18	TRBJ2-5	TRBD2	CASSLQRGGRGQETQYF	TGTGCCAGCTCACTGCAGCGGGGGGGCCGGGGACAAGAGACCCAGTACTTC
.	TRBV19	TRBJ2-1	TRBD2	CASNGGAYNEQFF	TGTGCCAGTAACGGGGGGGCCTACAATGAGCAGTTCTTC
.	TRBV20-1	TRBJ1-2	.	CSATSNYGYTF	TGCAGTGCTACCTCTAACTATGGCTACACCTTC
once	TRBV6-5	TRBJ1-6	.	CASSYSTGRDSPLHF	TGTGCCAGCAGTTACTCAACAGGGAGGGATTCACCCCTCCACTTT
.	TRBV19	TRBJ1-5	.	CAVMDSFSNQPQHF	TGTGCCGTCATGGACAGCTTTAGCAATCAGCCCCAGCATTTT
once	TRBV27	TRBJ1-5	TRBD1	CASSALWGGQGDQPQHF	TGTGCCAGCAGTGCCCTATGGGGGGGACAGGGGGATCAGCCCCAGCATTTT
.	TRBV12-3/TRBV12-4	TRBJ2-7	.	CASSFISKEQYF	TGTGCCAGCAGTTTTATTAGTAAAGAGCAGTACTTC
.	TRBV9	TRBJ1-6	TRBD1	CASSVGGTVFSPLHF	TGTGCCAGCAGCGTGGGCGGGACAGTTTTTTCACCCCTCCACTTT
.	TRBV6-6	TRBJ2-7	.	CASGNGRDGAYF	TGTGCCAGCGGGAACGGGCGGGACGGCGCCTATTTC
.	TRBV7-8	TRBJ2-3	TRBD2	CASSSTSGGRSTDTQYF	TGTGCCAGCAGCTCGACTAGCGGGGGACGGAGCACAGATACGCAGTATTTT
.	TRBV6-5	TRBJ2-2	.	CASSSGGLGTGELFF	TGTGCCAGCAGCTCCGGGGGGCTGGGCACCGGGGAGCTGTTTTTT
.	TRBV21-1	TRBJ2-2	.	CALRRPTRNTGELFF	TGTGCCCTAAGGCGGCCCACCCGGAACACCGGGGAGCTGTTTTTT
.	TRBV3-1/TRBV3-2	TRBJ1-1	TRBD1	CASSQDWVTGGTEAFF	TGTGCCAGCAGCCAAGATTGGGTGACAGGGGGCACTGAAGCTTTCTTT
.	TRBV7-9	TRBJ2-5	TRBD2	CASSLLAGEETQYF	TGTGCCAGCAGCTTACTAGCGGGGGAAGAGACCCAGTACTTC
once	TRBV12-3/TRBV12-4	TRBJ2-5	.	CASSFLEETQYF	TGTGCCAGCAGTTTTCTAGAAGAGACCCAGTACTTC
once	TRBV3-1/TRBV3-2	TRBJ2-5	TRBD1	CASSSGRGTGNQETQYF	TGTGCCAGCAGCTCAGGACGGGGGACAGGGAATCAAGAGACCCAGTACTTC
.	TRBV7-3	TRBJ2-3	.	CASSLTGTSTDTQYF	TGTGCCAGCAGCTTAACCGGGACAAGCACAGATACGCAGTATTTT
.	TRBV5-1	TRBJ1-2	.	CASSLLGQYGYTF	TGCGCCAGCAGCTTATTGGGCCAGTATGGCTACACCTTC
.	TRBV10-1	TRBJ2-1	.	CASSGLPFDTEQFF	TGCGCCAGCTCGGGACTCCCATTTGACACTGAGCAGTTCTTC
.	TRBV3-1/TRBV3-2	TRBJ2-1	TRBD1	CASSQGPGTGGDEQFF	TGTGCCAGCAGCCAAGGCCCCGGGACAGGGGGCGATGAGCAGTTCTTC
.	TRBV29-1	TRBJ2-7	.	CSYGLTPYEQYF	TGCAGCTACGGACTTACCCCCTACGAGCAGTACTTC
.	TRBV7-8	TRBJ2-2	.	CASSQRDILTGELFF	TGTGCCAGCAGCCAAAGGGACATCCTCACCGGGGAGCTGTTTTTT
.	TRBV7-8	TRBJ2-4	.	CASSPPILAGKNIQYF	TGTGCCAGCAGCCCCCCCATCCTCGCGGGGAAAAACATTCAGTACTTC
once	TRBV19	TRBJ2-5	TRBD1	CASSLIGTGEETQYF	TGTGCCAGTAGCCTCATAGGGACAGGAGAAGAGACCCAGTACTTC
.	TRBV6-5	TRBJ2-7	TRBD1	CASRKGAIGEQYF	TGTGCCAGCAGAAAGGGGGCAATTGGTGAGCAGTACTTC
.	TRBV30	TRBJ2-3	.	CAWSVREGTDTQYF	TGTGCCTGGAGTGTGAGGGAAGGAACAGATACGCAGTATTTT
.	TRBV10-3	TRBJ2-5	.	CAISTGTGGETQYF	TGTGCCATCTCCACAGGGACGGGTGGGGAGACCCAGTACTTC
few	TRBV14	TRBJ2-7	.	CASSQDFPYEQYF	TGTGCCAGCAGCCAAGACTTTCCTTACGAGCAGTACTTC
.	TRBV27	TRBJ2-2	TRBD1	CASGERGRTGELFF	TGTGCCAGCGGAGAAAGGGGGCGCACCGGGGAGCTGTTTTTT
.	TRBV14	TRBJ2-3	TRBD1	CASSQGTGGADTQYF	TGTGCCAGCAGCCAAGGGACAGGGGGCGCAGATACGCAGTATTTT
.	TRBV2	TRBJ1-4	TRBD1	CASSDRTGGSEKLFF	TGTGCCAGCAGTGACCGGACAGGAGGAAGTGAAAAACTGTTTTTT
once	TRBV12-3/TRBV12-4	TRBJ1-1	.	CASRQTMNTEAFF	TGTGCCAGCAGACAAACTATGAACACTGAAGCTTTCTTT
.	TRBV24-1	TRBJ2-3	.	CATSDHRAITDTQYF	TGTGCCACCAGTGACCACAGGGCTATCACAGATACGCAGTATTTT
.	TRBV27	TRBJ2-1	TRBD2	CASSSRLAGLYNEQFF	TGTGCCAGCAGTTCGCGACTAGCGGGCCTCTACAATGAGCAGTTCTTC
.	TRBV2	TRBJ2-3	.	CASSPVTDTQYF	TGTGCCAGCAGTCCTGTCACAGATACGCAGTATTTT
.	TRBV12-3/TRBV12-4	TRBJ1-2	TRBD1	CASSLTGDYGYTF	TGTGCCAGCAGTTTAACAGGGGACTATGGCTACACCTTC
once	TRBV11-3	TRBJ2-7	TRBD2	CASSLNPLADYEQYF	TGTGCCAGCAGCTTAAACCCCCTAGCGGACTACGAGCAGTACTTC
once	TRBV19	TRBJ2-2	.	CASSIQRDTGELFF	TGTGCCAGTAGTATACAGAGGGACACCGGGGAGCTGTTTTTT
.	TRBV6-5	TRBJ1-1	.	CASSYSAGPEAFF	TGTGCCAGCAGTTACTCTGCAGGCCCTGAAGCTTTCTTT